Given below is one T cell receptor (beta chain) in context. Authors' data handling: Amplification from reference gene primers served as the basis for estimated nucleated cell counts. The protocol was immunoSEQ multiplex PCR, while the TCRdb copy is restricted to in-frame clones and leaves out a portion. The DNA was the basis for D and trimming; V, J and clone size are from that table. The data contain hundreds of thousands of clones, around 87% of them seen just once; the ten biggest clones take up about 6%. These data belong to a study of blood T cell repertoires in COVID-19. Study in general: The United States, Italy and Spain provided the acute and convalescent COVID-19 samples. Sample material is recorded as cDNA or gDNA derived from T cells, B-cell-depleted T cells, or PBMCs.

V was clipped by 0 bases and J by 8 bases, with 23 bases between them. The CDR3 loop spans 17 amino acids. The germline CDR1 and CDR2 sequences are SGHRS and YFSETQ. This TCR came from a woman aged 45-59 years with COVID-19, enrolled during active disease. The sample was peripheral blood. The V gene is TRBV5-1, the J gene TRBJ1-2; D is possibly TRBD1 (5 bases). CDR3 sequence (DNA): TGCGCCAGCAGCTTGGCCTTGGCAGGGAGGGGCGGAGAGGGCTACACCTTC. Amino acid sequence: CASSLALAGRGGEGYTF.